This T cell receptor beta chain was obtained from a study of blood T cell repertoires in COVID-19. The method was immunoSEQ multiplex PCR; TCRdb's version includes in-frame clones alone and lacks a portion of them. Here the sample spans 85,000 to 120,000 clones, approximately 90% being singletons. Germline CDR1 and CDR2: MNHNY and SVGAGI (reference sequence). Trimming took off 4 bases at V and 2 bases at J, with 12 bases between the two ends. The CDR3 consists of 15 residues. Sequenced input: peripheral blood. The sequence came from a man aged 45-65 years with active COVID-19. The genes are TRBV6-6 and TRBJ1-3; D perhaps matches TRBD1 (5 bases). CDR3 amino acids: CASSWQGSPGNTIYF. CDR3 DNA: TGTGCCAGCAGTTGGCAGGGCTCTCCTGGAAACACCATATATTTT.